This T cell receptor (beta chain) was sequenced during a study of T cells in Graves' hyperthyroidism and ophthalmopathy. Trimming left V 8 bases short and J 0 bases short, with 4 bases between. The CDR3 is made up of 10 amino acids. Germline-derived CDR1 and CDR2 are SQVTM and ANQGSEA. RNA transcripts provided the source from which TCR beta CDR3 regions were amplified. An initial round of RT-PCR targeting the TCR CDR3 relied on the HTBI primer set. TCRdb passed the multiplex PCR reads through MiXCR, listing each CDR3 protein once. The sample lists approximately 870,000 distinct CDR3 sequences; 38% were seen once.

The gene calls are TRBV29-1 and TRBJ1-1; D ambiguous. The sample was blood. This TCR derives from a man aged 18 to 35 with Graves' hyperthyroidism. This CDR3 reads CSTLNTEAFF. Written as DNA, the CDR3 is TGCAGCACACTGAACACTGAAGCTTTCTTT.